This TCR beta chain was retrieved from a study of blood T cell repertoires in COVID-19. Assay: immunoSEQ multiplex PCR; the TCRdb copy retains only in-frame clones and omits some. The repertoire consists of 200,000 to 300,000 clones, with around 80% occurring once and the leading ten covering 2% to 2.5%. Trimming left V 2 bases short and J 1 base short, with 5 bases between. The CDR3 has 13 residues. Germline V gene lookup returns CDR1 MGHDK and CDR2 SYGVNS. Input material: peripheral blood. The chain joins TRBV25-1 to TRBJ1-1; D gene unclear. The TCR was taken from a man aged 35 to 55 who had recovered from COVID-19. In DNA form, the CDR3 reads TGTGCCAGCAGTGAAGTCGGGAACACTGAAGCTTTCTTT. It is translated as CASSEVGNTEAFF.